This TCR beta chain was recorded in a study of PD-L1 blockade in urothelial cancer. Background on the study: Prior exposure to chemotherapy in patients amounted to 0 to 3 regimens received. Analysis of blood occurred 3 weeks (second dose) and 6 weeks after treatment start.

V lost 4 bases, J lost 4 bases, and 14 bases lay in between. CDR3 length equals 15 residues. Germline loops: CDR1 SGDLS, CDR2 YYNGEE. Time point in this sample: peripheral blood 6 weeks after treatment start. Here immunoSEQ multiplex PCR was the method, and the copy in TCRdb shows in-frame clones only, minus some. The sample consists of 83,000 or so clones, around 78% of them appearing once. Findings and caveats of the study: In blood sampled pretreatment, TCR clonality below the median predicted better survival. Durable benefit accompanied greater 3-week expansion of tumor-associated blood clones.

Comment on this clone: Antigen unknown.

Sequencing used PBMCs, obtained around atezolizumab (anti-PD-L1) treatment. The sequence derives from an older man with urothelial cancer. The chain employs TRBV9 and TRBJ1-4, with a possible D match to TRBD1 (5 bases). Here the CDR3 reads CASSPMGGDNEKLFF. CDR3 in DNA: TGTGCCAGCAGCCCCATGGGGGGGGATAATGAAAAACTGTTTTTT. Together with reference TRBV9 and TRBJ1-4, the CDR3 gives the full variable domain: DSGVTQTPKHLITATGQRVTLRCSPRSGDLSVYWYQQSLDQGLQFLIQYYNGEERAKGNILERFSAQQFPDLHSELNLSSLELGDSALYFCASSPMGGDNEKLFFGSGTQLSVL.